This T cell receptor (beta chain) comes out of a study of blood T cell repertoires in COVID-19. This CDR3 spans 15 amino acids. Germline assignment: CDR1 SGDLS and CDR2 YYNGEE. V was pared by 0 bases and J by 2 bases, with 4 bases of the junction left unmatched. Data came from immunoSEQ multiplex PCR; TCRdb stores just in-frame clones and leaves some out. The sample includes about 56,000 clones, around 82% of them seen just once. The specimen sequenced was peripheral blood. The sequence derives from a man between 60 and 70 years old with COVID-19, enrolled during active disease. The chain links TRBV9 to TRBJ2-7, with 8 bases matching TRBD1. CDR3 region: CASSVGQGSPYEQYF. CDR3 in DNA: TGTGCCAGCAGCGTAGGACAGGGGTCCCCCTACGAGCAGTACTTC.